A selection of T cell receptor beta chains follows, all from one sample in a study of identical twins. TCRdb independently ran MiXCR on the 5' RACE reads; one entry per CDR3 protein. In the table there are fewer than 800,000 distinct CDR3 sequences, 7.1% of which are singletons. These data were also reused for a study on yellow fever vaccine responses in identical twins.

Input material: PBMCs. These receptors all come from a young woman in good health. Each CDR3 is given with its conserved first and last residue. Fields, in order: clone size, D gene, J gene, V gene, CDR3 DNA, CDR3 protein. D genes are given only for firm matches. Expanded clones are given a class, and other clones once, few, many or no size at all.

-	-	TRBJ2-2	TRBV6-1	TGTGCCATCGACCGCTGCGGGACAAAGGAGACCCGGGAGCTGTTTTTT	CAIDRCGTKETRELFF
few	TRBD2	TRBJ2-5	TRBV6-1	TGTGCCAGCGTAGCGGGGGGGGAGACCCAGTACTTC	CASVAGGETQYF
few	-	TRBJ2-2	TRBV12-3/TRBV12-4	TGTGCCAGCAACAGGGCGGTTGTGCCCACCGTGAACACCGGGGAGCTGTTTTTT	CASNRAVVPTVNTGELFF
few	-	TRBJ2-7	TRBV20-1	TGCAGTGCTAGAGGAGCTGGGTTCTACGAGCAGTACTTC	CSARGAGFYEQYF
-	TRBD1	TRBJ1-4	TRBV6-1	TGTGCCAGCAGAAGGGGGCGACAAGAAAAACTGTTTTTT	CASRRGRQEKLFF
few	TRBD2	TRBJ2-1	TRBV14	TGTGCCAGCAGCCCTGGGGGAGCGGGAGGGAATGAGCAGTTCTTC	CASSPGGAGGNEQFF
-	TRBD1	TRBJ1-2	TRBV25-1	TGTGCCAGCAGTGGGGACAGGGGCCTGGAGGGCTACACCTTC	CASSGDRGLEGYTF
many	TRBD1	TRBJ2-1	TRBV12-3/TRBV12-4	TGTGCCAGCAGCTCCGACAGGGGCCCCTCGTTCTTC	CASSSDRGPSFF
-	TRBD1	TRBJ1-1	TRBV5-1	TGCGCCAGCAGACAGGGGGCCGCGGGCACTGAAGCTTTCTTT	CASRQGAAGTEAFF
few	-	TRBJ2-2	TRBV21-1	TGTGCCAGCAGCAAAGCCCAGGGGGCGTTTACCGGGGAGCTGTTTTTT	CASSKAQGAFTGELFF
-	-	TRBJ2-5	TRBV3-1	TGTGCCAGCAGTTATAACCGGGACCGCCATGATGCCCAGTACTTC	CASSYNRDRHDAQYF
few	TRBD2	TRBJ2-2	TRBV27	TGTGCCAGCAGTTTATTGGCCAGCGGGGGGCCCACCGGGGAGCTGTTTTTT	CASSLLASGGPTGELFF
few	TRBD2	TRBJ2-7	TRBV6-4	TGTGCCAGCAGTGTTATAGCGGGCTACGAGCAGTACTTC	CASSVIAGYEQYF
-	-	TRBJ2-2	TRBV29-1	TGCAGCTCTACGTTCGCGAACACCGGGGAGCTGTTTTTT	CSSTFANTGELFF
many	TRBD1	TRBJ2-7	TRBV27	TGTGCCAGCAGGAACAGGGGGCTCCAATACGAGCAGTACTTC	CASRNRGLQYEQYF
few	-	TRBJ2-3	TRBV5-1	TGCGCCAGCAGCTCGATGGGAGAGGTGGGCACAGATACGCAGTATTTT	CASSSMGEVGTDTQYF
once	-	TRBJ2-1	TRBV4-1	TGCGCCAGCCGGAGGGCGGGCCTCTACAATGAGCTGTTCTTC	CASRRAGLYNELFF
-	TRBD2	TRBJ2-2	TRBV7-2	TGTGCCAGCAGCCCCCTAGCGGTTGGTACCGGGGAGCTGTTTTTT	CASSPLAVGTGELFF
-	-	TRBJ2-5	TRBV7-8	TGTGCCAGCAGCTTAAAATACGGGGGGCCCACGAGTCGTGAGACCCAGTACTTC	CASSLKYGGPTSRETQYF
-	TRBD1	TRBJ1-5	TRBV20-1	TGCAGTGCTCCGGACAGGGAAAGCAATCAGCCCCAGCATTTT	CSAPDRESNQPQHF
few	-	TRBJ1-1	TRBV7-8	TGTGCCAGCAGCTTCCAGGGGCATGGCACTGAAGCTTTCTTT	CASSFQGHGTEAFF
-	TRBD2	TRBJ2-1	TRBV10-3	TGTGCCATCGCTGGGGGACTAGCGGCGAACAATGAGCAGTTCTTC	CAIAGGLAANNEQFF
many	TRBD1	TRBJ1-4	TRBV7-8	TGTGCCAGCAGCTTGCCGGGGACAGTCCTTAATAATGAAAAACTGTTTTTT	CASSLPGTVLNNEKLFF
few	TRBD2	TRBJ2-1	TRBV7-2	TGTGCCAGCAGCCGCCGACTAGCCCTAGATGAGCAGTTCTTC	CASSRRLALDEQFF
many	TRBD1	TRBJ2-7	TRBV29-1	TGCAGCGTTACCAAGGGACAGGGGCCCTATGAGCAGTACTTC	CSVTKGQGPYEQYF
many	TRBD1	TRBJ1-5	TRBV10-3	TGTGCCATCAGTAAAAGTCCTCGGACAGGGGTTGATGACAATCAGCCCCAGCATTTT	CAISKSPRTGVDDNQPQHF
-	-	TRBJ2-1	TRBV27	TGTGCCAGCAGTTCCGGGCCCTCCTACAATGAGCAGTTCTTC	CASSSGPSYNEQFF
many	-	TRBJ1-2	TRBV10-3	TGTGCCATCAGTGGATCCCCCGGGGCAGGGGCGGACAAGAGCTATGGCTACACCTTC	CAISGSPGAGADKSYGYTF
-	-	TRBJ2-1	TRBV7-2	TGTGCCAGCAGCTTAGCTTCCCACCACAATGAGCAGTTCTTC	CASSLASHHNEQFF
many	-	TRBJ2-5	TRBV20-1	TGCAGTGCTTCCGGGTTACTTCAAGAGACCCAGTACTTC	CSASGLLQETQYF
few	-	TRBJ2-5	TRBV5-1	TGCGCCAGCAGCTTAGACCCAATAGAGACCCAGTACTTC	CASSLDPIETQYF
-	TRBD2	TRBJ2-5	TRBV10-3	TGTGCCATCAGTGAGTCTGGGAGGGCGGAGACCCAGTACTTC	CAISESGRAETQYF
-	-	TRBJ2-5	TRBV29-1	TGCAGCGTTGGGGGGGGCCGGGGGACCCAGTACTTC	CSVGGGRGTQYF
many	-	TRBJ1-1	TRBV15	TGTGCCACCAGAAAGGAAATGAACACTGAAGCTTTCTTT	CATRKEMNTEAFF
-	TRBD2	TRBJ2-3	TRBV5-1	TGCGCCAGCAGGGCTAGCGGGGGAAGAAGCACAGATACGCAGTATTTT	CASRASGGRSTDTQYF
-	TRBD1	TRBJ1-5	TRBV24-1	TGTGCCACCAGTGATTGGACAGGTTCGAGCAATCAGCCCCAGCATTTT	CATSDWTGSSNQPQHF
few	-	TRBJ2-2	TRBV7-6	TGTGCCAGCAGCTCCCCCCGCGAGAACACCGGGGAGCTGTTTTTT	CASSSPRENTGELFF
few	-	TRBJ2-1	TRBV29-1	TGCAGCGGGGGGGACAATGAGCAGTTCTTC	CSGGDNEQFF
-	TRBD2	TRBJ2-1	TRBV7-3	TGTGCCAGCAGCTTGACTAGCGGGAGGAATGAGCAGTTCTTC	CASSLTSGRNEQFF
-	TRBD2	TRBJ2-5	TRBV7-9	TGTGCCAGCAGCAAACTAGCGGACCCGTACCAAGAGACCCAGTACTTC	CASSKLADPYQETQYF
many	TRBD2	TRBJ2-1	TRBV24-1	TGTGCCACCAGTGAAAGACTAGCGGGAGCCTACTACAATGAGCAGTTCTTC	CATSERLAGAYYNEQFF
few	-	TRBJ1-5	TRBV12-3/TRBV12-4	TGTGCCAGCAGCCCCGGGACATTCAATCAGCCCCAGCATTTT	CASSPGTFNQPQHF
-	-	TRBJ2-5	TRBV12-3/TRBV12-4	TGTGCCAGCAGTTCGGTACTGGTGACCCAGTACTTC	CASSSVLVTQYF
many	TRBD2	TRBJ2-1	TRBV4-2	TGTGCCAGCAGCCAAGGCCAGCGGGAGTTCGATGAGCAGTTCTTC	CASSQGQREFDEQFF
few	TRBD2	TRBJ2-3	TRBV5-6	TGTGCCAGCAGCGACGGGACTAGCGGGGGGGTGGCGCAGTATTTT	CASSDGTSGGVAQYF
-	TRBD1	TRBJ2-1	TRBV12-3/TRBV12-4	TGTGCCAGCAGCCCCATGCCGGGACAGAATCGAGATGAGCAGTTCTTC	CASSPMPGQNRDEQFF
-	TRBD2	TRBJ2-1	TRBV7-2	TGTGCCAGCAGCCCGCGGCGGGGGGGCCCCAATGAGCAGTTCTTC	CASSPRRGGPNEQFF
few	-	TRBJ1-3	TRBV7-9	TGTGCCAGCAGCTTATACTCTAGCTCTGGAAACACCATATATTTT	CASSLYSSSGNTIYF
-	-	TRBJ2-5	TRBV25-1	TGTGCCAGCAACCACGGGACAACCAAGAGCGGCCAGTACTTC	CASNHGTTKSGQYF
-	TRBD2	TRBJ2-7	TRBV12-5	TGTGCTAGTGGTTTGGCACTAGCGGGAGAGGTCTACGAGCAGTACTTC	CASGLALAGEVYEQYF
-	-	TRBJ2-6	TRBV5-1	TGCGCCAGCAGCTCCTCGGGACAAAACTCTGGGGCCAACGTCCTGACTTTC	CASSSSGQNSGANVLTF
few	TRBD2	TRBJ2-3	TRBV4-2	TGTGCCAGCAGCCACGAACTAGCGGGGGGGCCGAATACGCAGTATTTT	CASSHELAGGPNTQYF